The 8 T cell receptor beta chains below come from one sample, sequenced in a study of blood T cells in healthy people across ages. Primers used in a second PCR of roughly 6 to 12 cycles were a sample-barcoded 5' primer and a J-beta primer mix. TCRdb re-called the 5' RACE reads through MiXCR, storing one row per CDR3 protein. The sample shows about 780,000 distinct CDR3 sequences, around two thirds of them seen only once. Sequenced: blood. The receptors shown here come from a man under 40 in good health.

The chain combines TRBV6-5 with TRBJ2-1; the match to TRBD2 covers 9 bases. CDR1 MNHEY and CDR2 SVGAGI come from the germline V gene. The ends lost 8 bases at V and 10 bases at J; junction bases unmatched: 24. This CDR3 has 18 amino acids. In nucleotides, the CDR3 is TGTGCCAGCGTTGGTCTAGCGGGGAGGGAAGGGGTTAGGGACGAGCAGTTCTTC. The encoded protein is CASVGLAGREGVRDEQFF.

As regards this clonotype: At one end the junction does not follow the germline gene, possibly because of a read error. The chain links TRBV6-6 to TRBJ2-6; 9 positions match TRBD1. The V gene's germline CDR1 is MNHNY and CDR2 SVGAGI (reference sequence). The CDR3 has 17 amino acids. The CDR3 protein is CASSPPGQGAGANALTF. CDR3 DNA sequence: TGTGCCAGCAGCCCGCCGGGACAGGGTGCTGGGGCCAACGCCCTGACTTTC.

To note about this clonotype: A read error may explain this, as a much larger clone is one base away. The gene calls are TRBV18 and TRBJ1-4; D unresolved. The length of the CDR3 is 15 residues. Germline CDR1 and CDR2: KGHSH and LQKENI. The CDR3 region is CASSPPALANEELFF. CDR3 coding DNA: TGTGCCAGCTCACCACCCGCGCTAGCGAATGAAGAACTGTTTTTT.

For this clonotype: An end of the junction differs from the germline gene, which may be a read error. The chain carries TRBV3-1 and TRBJ2-1, with D tentatively TRBD1 or TRBD2 (5 bases each). The CDR3 has 13 amino acids. In germline, CDR1 is LGHDT, CDR2 YNNKEL (reference sequence). This CDR3 reads CASSQAGTNGQFF. CDR3 bases: TGTGCCAGCAGCCAGGCAGGGACCAATGGGCAGTTCTTC.

The CDR3 sequence: CASSFIRGNSYEQYF. The CDR3 DNA follows: TGTGCCAGCAGTTTTATAAGGGGGAACTCCTACGAGCAGTACTTC. V is TRBV28 and J is TRBJ2-7, with D possibly TRBD1 on 6 matching bases. This CDR3 has 15 amino acids. V was clipped by 3 bases and J by 0 bases, with 12 bases between them. Germline CDR1 reads MDHEN; CDR2 reads SYDVKM.

The CDR3 is CASMEFSQGRGANYGYTF. CDR3 sequence (DNA): TGTGCCAGCATGGAATTTTCACAGGGTCGGGGGGCTAACTATGGCTACACCTTC. The V gene is TRBV27, the J gene TRBJ1-2; tentatively, D is TRBD1 (6 bases). This CDR3 is 18 amino acids long. The germline V gene encodes CDR1 MNHEY and CDR2 SMNVEV (reference sequence). The ends were cut back, 7 bases at V and 0 bases at J, with 24 bases in the middle.

The chain uses TRBV10-3 and TRBJ2-1; 8 bases are shared with TRBD2. Per the germline V gene, CDR1 is ENHRY and CDR2 is SYGVKD. The CDR3 runs 17 residues. V lost 2 bases and J lost 3; bases outside the gene matches: 9. CDR3 bases: TGTGCCATCAGTGAGGTTCAGCGGGGGCCCTACTACAATGAGCAGTTCTTC. It specifies CAISEVQRGPYYNEQFF.

The J gene is TRBJ1-4, the V gene TRBV7-2, with a possible D match to TRBD1 (5 bases). Trimming removed 8 bases from V and 6 bases from J, with 10 bases in between. The CDR3 covers 12 residues. Germline V gene sequence: CDR1 SGHTA, CDR2 FQGNSA. The CDR3 sequence: CASRGPDEKLFF. The CDR3 DNA is TGTGCCAGCCGGGGCCCGGATGAAAAACTGTTTTTT.